These 14 T cell receptor beta chains came from one sample sequenced in a study of T cells of healthy individuals. TCRdb analysed the 5' RACE reads with MiXCR anew, one entry per CDR3 protein. Among over 95,000 distinct CDR3 sequences listed, approximately 15% were seen once. The source is a human donor in good health.

V usage is TRBV28 and J usage is TRBJ2-3; 8 bases fit TRBD1. The trim removed 4 bases at V and 5 bases at J, leaving 14 bases unmatched. The V gene's germline CDR1 is MDHEN and CDR2 SYDVKM. CDR3 length: 17 amino acids. The CDR3 reads CASSSSQGAQGIDTQYF. For the CDR3, the DNA is TGTGCCAGCAGTTCCTCCCAGGGGGCGCAGGGGATAGATACGCAGTATTTT.

This sequence joins TRBV12-5 and TRBJ2-2, with TRBD2 matching over 7 bases. The CDR3 runs to 16 residues. Germline V gene data show CDR1 as LGHNT and CDR2 as FRNRAP. The junction had 6 bases not matched to a gene; V was cut back by 0 bases and J by 5 bases. The CDR3 sequence: CASGLVLRGRTGELFF. The CDR3 nucleotides read TGTGCTAGTGGTTTGGTACTGCGGGGGAGAACCGGGGAGCTGTTTTTT.

This clonotype was counted only a few times. This CDR3 is CASSMDSAKLFF. DNA of the CDR3: TGTGCCAGCAGCATGGACAGTGCCAAACTGTTTTTT. The chain has TRBV12-3 or TRBV12-4 and TRBJ1-4, with a weak D call TRBD1 (6 bases). The V end was cut by 6 bases, the J end by 11 bases, with 13 bases between. CDR3 length: 12 residues.

Only one count was recorded for this clonotype. Written as DNA, the CDR3 is TGTGCCATCAGTGAGTCGCGCGTTTCTAGCGGGGTGGACACCGGGGAGCTGTTTTTT. Protein: CAISESRVSSGVDTGELFF. This chain uses TRBV10-3 with TRBJ2-2; 9 bases align to TRBD2. The CDR3 loop spans 19 amino acids. The V gene end was trimmed by 0 bases and the J gene end by 3 bases; junction bases not matched to a gene: 11. Germline loops: CDR1 ENHRY, CDR2 SYGVKD.

Only a few counts were recorded for this clonotype. The J gene is TRBJ2-2, the V gene TRBV5-1, with D unresolved. The CDR3 covers 13 residues. V shed 0 bases and J shed 6 bases, with 6 bases lying between them. Germline V gene sequence: CDR1 SGHRS, CDR2 YFSETQ. As DNA, the CDR3 is TGCGCCAGCAGCTTGGATGGGGCCGGGGAGCTGTTTTTT. Translating it yields CASSLDGAGELFF.

In this sample, this clonotype turned up many times. V and J are TRBV20-1 and TRBJ2-3; 7 positions match TRBD1. This CDR3 contains 12 residues. The germline CDR1 and CDR2 sequences are DFQATT and SNEGSKA (reference sequence). Germline trimming cut 7 bases from V and 4 bases from J; bases unmatched to any gene: 5. Here the CDR3 reads CSGRGPADTQYF. The CDR3 region has the DNA TGCAGTGGTAGGGGGCCGGCAGATACGCAGTATTTT.

A few counts support this clonotype. This chain uses TRBV12-3 or TRBV12-4 with TRBJ1-5; D gene unclear. The CDR3 is 14 amino acids. V was pared by 2 bases and J by 0 bases, with 5 bases between. CDR3 DNA sequence: TGTGCCAGCAGTTTAACAGATAGCAATCAGCCCCAGCATTTT. Its translation: CASSLTDSNQPQHF.

The rearrangement uses TRBV28 and TRBJ1-1; a weak D match, TRBD1 (5 bases). Deletions cut 4 bases from V and 2 bases from J, with 8 bases between. Germline V CDR1 and CDR2: MDHEN, SYDVKM. CDR3 length: 13 amino acids. CDR3 residues: CASSSRENTEAFF. In DNA, the CDR3 is TGTGCCAGCAGTTCCAGGGAAAACACTGAAGCTTTCTTT.

The chain couples TRBV19 to TRBJ1-5; possibly TRBD1 for D (5 bases). Trimming took 11 bases from V and 1 from J, leaving 21 bases between them. The length of the CDR3 is 16 residues. Germline CDR1 is LNHDA and CDR2 is SQIVND (reference sequence). CDR3: CASRGVHMRSNQPQHF. CDR3 DNA: TGTGCCTCCCGAGGGGTACACATGAGGAGCAATCAGCCCCAGCATTTT. Using reference TRBV19 and TRBJ1-5 for the parts outside the CDR3, the full variable domain is DGGITQSPKYLFRKEGQNVTLSCEQNLNHDAMYWYRQDPGQGLRLIYYSQIVNDFQKGDIAEGYSVSREKKESFPLTVTSAQKNPTAFYLCASRGVHMRSNQPQHFGDGTRLSIL.

This clonotype was counted many times. The chain uses TRBV28 and TRBJ2-2; TRBD2 is a possible D gene (5 bases). The length of the CDR3 is 15 residues. The V and J ends lost 6 bases and 4 bases respectively, with 15 bases between them. CDR1 and CDR2 (germline): MDHEN, SYDVKM. The CDR3 reads CASRPQVAGTGELFF. The CDR3 nucleotides are TGTGCCAGCAGGCCTCAGGTGGCGGGCACCGGGGAGCTGTTTTTT.

This chain connects TRBV20-1 to TRBJ2-2, with D possibly TRBD2 on 6 matching bases. V was cut by 3 bases and J by 2 bases, with 13 bases left in between. Looked up from germline, CDR1 is DFQATT and CDR2 is SNEGSKA (reference sequence). The CDR3 consists of 15 residues. The CDR3 bases are TGCAGTGCTAGGAACTCGCGGGGTAACACCGGGGAGCTGTTTTTT. Translation: CSARNSRGNTGELFF.

This clonotype has just a few counts. The chain has TRBV20-1 and TRBJ2-3, with 11 bases fitting TRBD2. With V trimmed by 1 base and J by 6 bases, 3 bases remained unmatched. CDR1 DFQATT and CDR2 SNEGSKA come from the germline V gene (reference sequence). The CDR3 contains 14 residues. This CDR3 reads CSARVAGGLDTQYF. As DNA, the CDR3 is TGCAGTGCTAGAGTAGCGGGGGGGCTTGATACGCAGTATTTT.

Many counts were recorded for this clonotype. This sequence joins TRBV5-6 and TRBJ1-2; D remains ambiguous. CDR1 is SGHDT, CDR2 YYEEEE, per germline. The CDR3 has 15 amino acids. The germline V and J ends were trimmed by 4 bases and 1 base, with 14 bases remaining between them. The CDR3 loop reads CASSPFLYINYGYTF. DNA for the CDR3: TGTGCCAGCAGCCCATTCCTATATATTAACTATGGCTACACCTTC.

This rearrangement joins TRBV5-1 to TRBJ2-7; D gene uncertain. The V end lost 0 bases, the J end lost 5 bases, and 6 bases lay between the germline ends. Germline V gives CDR1 SGHRS, CDR2 YFSETQ. The CDR3 is 12 residues long. The CDR3 nucleotides are TGCGCCAGCAGCTTGGAGCCGAACGAGCAGTACTTC. Translated, it gives CASSLEPNEQYF.